This TCR beta chain was captured by sequencing in a study of CD8+CD57+ T cells in acquired aplastic anemia. Profiles of TCR beta VDJ and CDR3 were generated from a genomic DNA template. TCRdb called the reads again in MiXCR, with one record for every CDR3 protein. The sample holds hundreds of thousands of distinct CDR3 sequences, about two thirds seen once. Trimming removed 2 bases from V and 0 bases from J, with 11 bases in between. This CDR3 contains 16 residues. Germline loops: CDR1 MNHEY, CDR2 SMNVEV (reference sequence). This clonotype was observed a handful of times. This TCR was sampled from a human donor in good health, serving as a control. Sequences were obtained from sorted CD4+, CD8+, or CD8+CD57+ T cells (not recorded which) from PBMCs. The V and J genes are TRBV27 and TRBJ2-1; the D is unclear. The CDR3 nucleotides read TGTGCCAGCAGTTTACGTAGTGGGGTCTCCTACAATGAGCAGTTCTTC. Translating it yields CASSLRSGVSYNEQFF.